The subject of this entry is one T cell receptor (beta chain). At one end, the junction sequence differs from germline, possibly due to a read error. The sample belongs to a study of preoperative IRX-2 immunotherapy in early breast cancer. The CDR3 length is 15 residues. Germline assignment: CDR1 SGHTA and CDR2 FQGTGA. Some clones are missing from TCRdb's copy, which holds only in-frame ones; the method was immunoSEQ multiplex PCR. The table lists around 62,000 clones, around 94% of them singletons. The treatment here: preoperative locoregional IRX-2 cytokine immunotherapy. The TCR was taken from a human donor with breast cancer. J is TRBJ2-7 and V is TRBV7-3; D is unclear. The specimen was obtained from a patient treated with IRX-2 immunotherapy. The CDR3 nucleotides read TGTGCCAGCAGCTTAAGTTGGGTGTGGCGGTGGCGGCCGGGTTTC. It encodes CASSLSWVWRWRPGF.